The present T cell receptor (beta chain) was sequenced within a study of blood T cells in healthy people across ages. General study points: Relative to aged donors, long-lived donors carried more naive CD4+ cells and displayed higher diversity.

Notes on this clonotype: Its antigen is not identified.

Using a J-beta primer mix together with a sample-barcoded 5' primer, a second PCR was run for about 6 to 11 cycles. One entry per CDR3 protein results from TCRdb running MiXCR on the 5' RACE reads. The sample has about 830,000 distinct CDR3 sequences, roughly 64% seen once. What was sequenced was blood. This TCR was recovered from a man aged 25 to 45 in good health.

The CDR3 DNA reads TGTGCCAGCAGTGTTGAGGGGTCCTCCTACGAGCAGTACTTC. Its protein is CASSVEGSSYEQYF. The V call is TRBV25-1, the J call TRBJ2-7, with D perhaps TRBD1 or TRBD2 (5 bases each). The CDR3 contains 14 residues. Germline loops: CDR1 MGHDK, CDR2 SYGVNS. V was cut by 4 bases and J by 0 bases, with 10 bases left in between.